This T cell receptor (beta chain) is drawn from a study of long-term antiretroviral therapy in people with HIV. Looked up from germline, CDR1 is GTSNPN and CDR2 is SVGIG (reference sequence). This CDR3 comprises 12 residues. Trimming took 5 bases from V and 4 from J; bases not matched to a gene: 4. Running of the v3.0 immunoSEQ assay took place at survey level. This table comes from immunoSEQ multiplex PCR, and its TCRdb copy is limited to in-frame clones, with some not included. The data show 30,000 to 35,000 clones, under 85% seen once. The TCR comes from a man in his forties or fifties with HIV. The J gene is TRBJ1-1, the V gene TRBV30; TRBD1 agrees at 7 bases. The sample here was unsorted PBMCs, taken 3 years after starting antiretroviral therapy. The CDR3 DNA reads TGTGCCTGGGCCCAGGGGGTCACTGAAGCTTTCTTT. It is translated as CAWAQGVTEAFF.